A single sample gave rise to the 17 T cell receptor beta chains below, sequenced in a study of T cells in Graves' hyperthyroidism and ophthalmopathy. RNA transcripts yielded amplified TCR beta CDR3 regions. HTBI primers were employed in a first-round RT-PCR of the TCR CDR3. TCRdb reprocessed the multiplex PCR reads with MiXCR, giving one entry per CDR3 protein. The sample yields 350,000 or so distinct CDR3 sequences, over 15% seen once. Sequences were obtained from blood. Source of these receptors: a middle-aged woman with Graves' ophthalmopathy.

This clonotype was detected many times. CDR3: CASSPQLPGQKRQETQYF. CDR3 nucleotides: TGTGCCAGCAGCCCCCAACTCCCGGGCCAGAAAAGACAAGAGACCCAGTACTTC. This chain connects TRBV12-3 or TRBV12-4 to TRBJ2-5, with D unresolved. V shed 6 bases and J shed 2 bases, with 25 bases lying between them. CDR3 size: 18 residues.

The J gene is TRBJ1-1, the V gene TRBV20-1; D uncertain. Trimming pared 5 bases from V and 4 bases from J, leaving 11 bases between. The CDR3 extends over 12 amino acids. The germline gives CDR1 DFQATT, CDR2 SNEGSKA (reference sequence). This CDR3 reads CSAVHRATEAFF. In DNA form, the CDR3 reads TGCAGTGCTGTCCATAGGGCCACTGAAGCTTTCTTT.

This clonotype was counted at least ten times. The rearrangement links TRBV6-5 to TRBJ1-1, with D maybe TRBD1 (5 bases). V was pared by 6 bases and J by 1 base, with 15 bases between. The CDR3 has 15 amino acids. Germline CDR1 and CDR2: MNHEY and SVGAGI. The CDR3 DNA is TGTGCCAGCAGCCGCTCTGGGGGTTCGAACACTGAAGCTTTCTTT. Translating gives CASSRSGGSNTEAFF.

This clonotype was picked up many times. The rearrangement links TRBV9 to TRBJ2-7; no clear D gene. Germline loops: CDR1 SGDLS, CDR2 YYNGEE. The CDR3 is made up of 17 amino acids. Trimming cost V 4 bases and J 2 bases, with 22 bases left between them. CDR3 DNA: TGTGCCAGCAGCCCCCGGGCCGCGTTAGTTTTGGCCTACGAGCAGTACTTC. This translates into CASSPRAALVLAYEQYF. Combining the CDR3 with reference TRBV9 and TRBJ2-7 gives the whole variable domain DSGVTQTPKHLITATGQRVTLRCSPRSGDLSVYWYQQSLDQGLQFLIQYYNGEERAKGNILERFSAQQFPDLHSELNLSSLELGDSALYFCASSPRAALVLAYEQYFGPGTRLTVT.

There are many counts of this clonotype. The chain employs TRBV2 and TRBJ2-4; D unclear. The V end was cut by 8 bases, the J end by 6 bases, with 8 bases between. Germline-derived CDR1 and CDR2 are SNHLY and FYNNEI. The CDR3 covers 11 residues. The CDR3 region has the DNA TGTGCCAGCTCTGGCCGAAACATTCAGTACTTC. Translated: CASSGRNIQYF.

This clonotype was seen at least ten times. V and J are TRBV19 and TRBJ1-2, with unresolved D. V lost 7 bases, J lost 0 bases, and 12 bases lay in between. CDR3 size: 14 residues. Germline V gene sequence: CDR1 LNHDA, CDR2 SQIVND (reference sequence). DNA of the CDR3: TGTGCCAGTAAGGACGGATCCACTAACTATGGCTACACCTTC. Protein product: CASKDGSTNYGYTF.

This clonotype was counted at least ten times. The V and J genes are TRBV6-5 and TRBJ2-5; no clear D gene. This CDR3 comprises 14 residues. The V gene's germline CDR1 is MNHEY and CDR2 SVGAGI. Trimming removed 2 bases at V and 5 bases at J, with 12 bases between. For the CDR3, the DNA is TGTGCCAGCAGTTACGGGAAGATCCATGAGACCCAGTACTTC. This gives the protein CASSYGKIHETQYF.

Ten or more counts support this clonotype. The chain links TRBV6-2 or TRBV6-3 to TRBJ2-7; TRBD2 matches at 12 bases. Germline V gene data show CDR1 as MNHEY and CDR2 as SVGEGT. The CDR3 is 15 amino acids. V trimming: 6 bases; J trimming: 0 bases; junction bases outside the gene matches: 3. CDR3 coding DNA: TGTGCCAGCAGAGGACTAGCGGGAACCTCCTACGAGCAGTACTTC. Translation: CASRGLAGTSYEQYF.

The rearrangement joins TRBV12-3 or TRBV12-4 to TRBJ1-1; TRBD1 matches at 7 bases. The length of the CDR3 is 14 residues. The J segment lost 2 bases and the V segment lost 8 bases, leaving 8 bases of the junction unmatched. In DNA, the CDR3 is TGTGCCAGCGCTTCTGACAGGGTAAACACTGAAGCTTTCTTT. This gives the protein CASASDRVNTEAFF.

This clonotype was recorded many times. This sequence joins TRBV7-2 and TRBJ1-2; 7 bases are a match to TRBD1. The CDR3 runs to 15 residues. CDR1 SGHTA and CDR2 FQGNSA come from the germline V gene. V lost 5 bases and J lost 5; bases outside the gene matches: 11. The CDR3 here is CASSKRDSFQYGYTF. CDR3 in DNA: TGTGCCAGCAGCAAAAGGGACAGTTTCCAGTATGGCTACACCTTC.

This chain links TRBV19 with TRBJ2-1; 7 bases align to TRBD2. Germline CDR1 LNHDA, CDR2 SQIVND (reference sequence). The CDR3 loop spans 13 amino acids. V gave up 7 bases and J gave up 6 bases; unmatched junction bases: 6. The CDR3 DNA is TGTGCCAGTAAAGAGGGAGGGGCCAATGAGCAGTTCTTC. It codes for CASKEGGANEQFF.

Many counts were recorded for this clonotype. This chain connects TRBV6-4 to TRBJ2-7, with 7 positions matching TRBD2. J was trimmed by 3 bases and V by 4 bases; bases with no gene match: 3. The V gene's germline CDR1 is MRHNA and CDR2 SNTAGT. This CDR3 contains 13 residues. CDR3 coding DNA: TGTGCCAGCAGTGTCTCTAGCGGCTACGAGCAGTACTTC. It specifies CASSVSSGYEQYF.

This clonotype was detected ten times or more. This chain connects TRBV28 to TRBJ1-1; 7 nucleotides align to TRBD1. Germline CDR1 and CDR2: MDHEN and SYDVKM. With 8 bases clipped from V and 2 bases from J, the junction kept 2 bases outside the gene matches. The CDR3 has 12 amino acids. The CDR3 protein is CASRDSNTEAFF. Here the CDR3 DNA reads TGTGCCAGCCGGGACAGTAACACTGAAGCTTTCTTT.

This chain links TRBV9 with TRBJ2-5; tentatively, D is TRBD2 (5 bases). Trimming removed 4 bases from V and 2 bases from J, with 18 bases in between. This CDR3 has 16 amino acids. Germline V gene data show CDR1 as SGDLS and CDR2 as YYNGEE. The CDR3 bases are TGTGCCAGCAGCCAAGAAGTGGGAGAGGGACAAGAGACCCAGTACTTC. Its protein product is CASSQEVGEGQETQYF.

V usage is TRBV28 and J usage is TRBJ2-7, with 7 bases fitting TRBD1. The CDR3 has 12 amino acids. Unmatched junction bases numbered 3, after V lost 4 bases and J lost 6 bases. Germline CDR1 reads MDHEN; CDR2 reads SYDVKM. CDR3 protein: CASSYDRVEQYF. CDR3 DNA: TGTGCCAGCAGTTACGACAGGGTCGAGCAGTACTTC.

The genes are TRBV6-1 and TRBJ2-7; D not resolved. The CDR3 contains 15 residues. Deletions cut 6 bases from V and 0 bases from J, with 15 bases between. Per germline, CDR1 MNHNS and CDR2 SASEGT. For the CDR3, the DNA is TGTGCCAGCAGGCCTGGACCGGGCGGCTCCTACGAGCAGTACTTC. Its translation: CASRPGPGGSYEQYF.

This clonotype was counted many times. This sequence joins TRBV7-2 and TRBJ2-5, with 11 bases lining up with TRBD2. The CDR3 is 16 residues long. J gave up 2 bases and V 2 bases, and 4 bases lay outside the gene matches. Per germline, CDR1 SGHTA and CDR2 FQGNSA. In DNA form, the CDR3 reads TGTGCCAGCAGCTTACGCAGGACTAGCGGGCAAGAGACCCAGTACTTC. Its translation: CASSLRRTSGQETQYF.